This paragraph covers one TCR beta chain sequence. Its cognate antigen is unknown. Both 60 Vbeta primers and 13 Jbeta primers went into the PCR. Here immunoSEQ multiplex PCR was the method, and the copy in TCRdb shows in-frame clones only, minus some. The sample contains about 79,000 clones, 65% to 70% of which appear only once. This CDR3 is built from 15 residues. Germline-derived CDR1 and CDR2 are SGHDN and FVKESK. V lost 0 bases, J lost 5 bases, and 12 bases lay in between. This entry is derived from a study of cytomegalovirus exposure and HLA in healthy donors. The study, taken as a whole, reports: Some TCR beta chains (around 180 of them) were listed as cytomegalovirus-associated.

Source material: PBMCs. The sequence was obtained from a woman aged 50 to 65 in good health and CMV-seropositive. This chain uses TRBV14 with TRBJ2-3, with D perhaps matching TRBD1 (5 bases). The CDR3 DNA reads TGTGCCAGCAGCCAAGAAGCAGGGTCCCAAGATACGCAGTATTTT. Translated: CASSQEAGSQDTQYF. The full variable domain, with the rest looked up from reference TRBV14 and TRBJ2-3, is EAGVTQFPSHSVIEKGQTVTLRCDPISGHDNLYWYRRVMGKEIKFLLHFVKESKQDESGMPNNRFLAERTGGTYSTLKVQPAELEDSGVYFCASSQEAGSQDTQYFGPGTRLTVL.